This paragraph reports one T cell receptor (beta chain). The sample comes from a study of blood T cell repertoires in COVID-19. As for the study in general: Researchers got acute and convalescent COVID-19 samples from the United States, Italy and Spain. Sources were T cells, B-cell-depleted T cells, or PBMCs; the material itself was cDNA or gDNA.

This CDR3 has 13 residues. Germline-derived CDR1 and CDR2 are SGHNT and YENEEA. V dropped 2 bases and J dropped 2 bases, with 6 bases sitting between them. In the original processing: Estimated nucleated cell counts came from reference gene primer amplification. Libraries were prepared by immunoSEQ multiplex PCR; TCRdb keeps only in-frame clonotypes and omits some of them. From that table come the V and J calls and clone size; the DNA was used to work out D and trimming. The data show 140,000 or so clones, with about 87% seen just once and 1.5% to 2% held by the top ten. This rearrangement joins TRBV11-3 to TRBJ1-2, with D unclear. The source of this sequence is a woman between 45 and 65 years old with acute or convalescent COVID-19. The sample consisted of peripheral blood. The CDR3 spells CASSLSGNYGYTF. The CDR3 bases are TGTGCCAGCAGCTTATCAGGAAACTATGGCTACACCTTC.